The clone carrying this T cell receptor (beta chain) came up many times. V dropped 0 bases and J dropped 2 bases, with 7 bases sitting between them. CDR1 is SGHTS and CDR2 is YDEGEE in the germline V gene. The CDR3 loop spans 14 amino acids. The data originate from a study of blood T cells in healthy people across ages. The use of a sample-barcoded 5' primer and a J-beta primer mix characterized a second PCR of about 6 to 11 cycles. TCRdb re-called the 5' RACE reads through MiXCR, storing one row per CDR3 protein. The profile shows hundreds of thousands of distinct CDR3 sequences, about 28% of them singletons.

The sequenced material came from blood. The gene calls are TRBV5-8 and TRBJ2-3; D is ambiguous. This sequence was found in a woman older than 75 in good health. CDR3 protein: CASSLAGLTDTQYF. The CDR3 DNA reads TGTGCCAGCAGCTTGGCCGGGCTCACAGATACGCAGTATTTT.